The 22 T cell receptor beta chains in this list originate from one sample, sequenced in a study of identical twins. TCRdb reprocessed the 5' RACE reads via MiXCR and lists one record per CDR3 protein. The sample shows around 550,000 distinct CDR3 sequences, approximately 16% of them seen only once. These data were also filed under a second study, of yellow fever vaccine responses in identical twins.

The sample taken for sequencing was CD4+ T cells sorted from blood. The receptor source for this set is a woman under 30 in good health.

The gene calls are TRBV20-1 and TRBJ2-1; D ambiguous. V lost 3 bases and J lost 9, with 15 bases in between. CDR1 DFQATT and CDR2 SNEGSKA come from the germline V gene (reference sequence). The CDR3 length is 13 residues. The CDR3 DNA follows: TGCAGTGCTAGTGCGAGCGTACCCGGTGAGCAGTTCTTC. This translates into CSASASVPGEQFF.

The sample holds a few counts of this clonotype. This chain connects TRBV10-2 to TRBJ2-1; TRBD1 matches at 7 bases. Unmatched junction bases numbered 11, after V lost 2 bases and J lost 4 bases. Germline CDR1 and CDR2: WSHSY and SAAADI. The CDR3 totals 17 residues. The CDR3 nucleotides are TGCGCCAGCAGTGAGAGCCTCGGGCAGGGGGTTTACAATGAGCAGTTCTTC. Its protein product is CASSESLGQGVYNEQFF.

This clonotype was seen only a few times. This chain uses TRBV7-2 with TRBJ2-1, with D unclear. In germline, CDR1 is SGHTA, CDR2 FQGNSA. The CDR3 length is 16 residues. Trimming cost V 7 bases and J 5 bases, with 21 bases left between them. The CDR3 nucleotides read TGTGCCAGCACCCAAAGTTGGTTTCGCGGAAACAATGAGCAGTTCTTC. Its protein product is CASTQSWFRGNNEQFF. The variable domain in full, with the rest retrieved from reference TRBV7-2 and TRBJ2-1, is GAGVSQSPSNKVTEKGKDVELRCDPISGHTALYWYRQSLGQGLEFLIYFQGNSAPDKSGLPSDRFSAERTGGSVSTLTIQRTQQEDSAVYLCASTQSWFRGNNEQFFGPGTRLTVL.

This clonotype was counted only a few times. The chain employs TRBV19 and TRBJ2-1, with D perhaps given as TRBD1 or TRBD2 (6 bases each). The CDR3 totals 11 residues. Germline lookup yields CDR1 LNHDA and CDR2 SQIVND (reference sequence). CDR3 protein: CGRLGGNEQFF. The CDR3 nucleotides are TGTGGCAGGCTAGGGGGGAATGAGCAGTTCTTC.

This chain links TRBV5-1 with TRBJ1-1, with D tentatively TRBD1 (5 bases). The length of the CDR3 is 13 residues. V lost 6 bases to trimming and J lost 1 base, with 10 bases between them. In germline, CDR1 is SGHRS, CDR2 YFSETQ. Here the CDR3 reads CASTSDRNTEAFF. The CDR3, as DNA: TGCGCCAGCACGTCCGACAGGAACACTGAAGCTTTCTTT.

The V call is TRBV7-3, the J call TRBJ2-7; TRBD2 agrees at 14 bases. The CDR3 contains 15 residues. Trimming cost V 1 base and J 5 bases; bases outside gene matches: 1. The germline gives CDR1 SGHTA, CDR2 FQGTGA. This CDR3 is CASSLMGLAGDEQYF. Here the CDR3 DNA reads TGTGCCAGCAGCTTAATGGGACTAGCGGGAGACGAGCAGTACTTC.

This clonotype was found a few times. V and J are TRBV7-8 and TRBJ2-1; 10 bases line up with TRBD2. Losses at the gene ends were 3 bases for V and 8 bases for J; bases not matched to a gene: 13. The CDR3 has 17 amino acids. Germline loops: CDR1 SGHVS, CDR2 FQNEAQ. This CDR3 is CASSLRVTSGAGHEQFF. CDR3 coding DNA: TGTGCCAGCAGCTTGCGTGTTACTAGCGGGGCCGGCCATGAGCAGTTCTTC. The full variable domain, in which reference TRBV7-8 and TRBJ2-1 provide the parts outside the CDR3, is GAGVSQSPRYKVAKRGQDVALRCDPISGHVSLFWYQQALGQGPEFLTYFQNEAQLDKSGLPSDRFFAERPEGSVSTLKIQRTQQEDSAVYLCASSLRVTSGAGHEQFFGPGTRLTVL.

The chain has TRBV12-3 or TRBV12-4 and TRBJ2-3; either TRBD1 or TRBD2 may fit D (5 bases each). This CDR3 is built from 14 residues. V shed 8 bases and J shed 3 bases, with 15 bases lying between them. The CDR3 DNA follows: TGTGCCAGCGGTAAAGGGGACCTTACAGATACGCAGTATTTT. This sequence encodes CASGKGDLTDTQYF.

The rearrangement links TRBV20-1 to TRBJ2-1, with D possibly TRBD1 on 7 matching bases. Trimming left V 0 bases short and J 0 bases short, with 21 bases between. The CDR3 is made up of 19 amino acids. From germline, CDR1 is DFQATT and CDR2 SNEGSKA (reference sequence). This CDR3 is CSARDQGGQFSSSYNEQFF. CDR3 coding DNA: TGCAGTGCTAGAGATCAGGGGGGACAGTTTTCTAGCTCCTACAATGAGCAGTTCTTC.

This clonotype was seen only a few times. The chain is built from TRBV20-1 and TRBJ1-2, with TRBD1 matching over 9 bases. Germline V gene data show CDR1 as DFQATT and CDR2 as SNEGSKA (reference sequence). With V trimmed by 3 bases and J by 4 bases, 6 bases remained unmatched. This CDR3 comprises 14 residues. The CDR3 bases are TGCAGTGCTAGCTACATGACAGGGGGCTATGGCTACACCTTC. Translated: CSASYMTGGYGYTF.

The chain joins TRBV5-1 to TRBJ2-3, with D possibly TRBD2 on 5 matching bases. Trimming stripped 6 bases from V and 5 bases from J, with 16 bases between. There are 14 residues in the CDR3. CDR1 is SGHRS, CDR2 YFSETQ, per germline. The CDR3 sequence: CASMLALAGDTQYF. CDR3 coding DNA: TGCGCCAGCATGCTCGCCCTAGCCGGAGATACGCAGTATTTT.

This clonotype showed up just a few times. The chain joins TRBV5-1 to TRBJ2-3; a possible D gene is TRBD1 (6 bases). Germline-derived CDR1 and CDR2 are SGHRS and YFSETQ. V lost 2 bases, J lost 4 bases, and 11 bases lay in between. The CDR3 has 14 amino acids. The CDR3 DNA sequence: TGCGCCAGCAGCTTACCTACAGGGTCAGATACGCAGTATTTT. This encodes CASSLPTGSDTQYF. Drawing the rest from reference TRBV5-1 and TRBJ2-3, the complete variable domain is KAGVTQTPRYLIKTRGQQVTLSCSPISGHRSVSWYQQTPGQGLQFLFEYFSETQRNKGNFPGRFSGRQFSNSRSEMNVSTLELGDSALYLCASSLPTGSDTQYFGPGTRLTVL.

The chain recombines TRBV20-1 with TRBJ2-2, with 7 bases identical to TRBD2. The trim removed 5 bases at V and 1 base at J, leaving 7 bases unmatched. The germline CDR1 and CDR2 sequences are DFQATT and SNEGSKA (reference sequence). The CDR3 is made up of 15 amino acids. The CDR3 sequence: CSAPTPGGNTGELFF. CDR3 in DNA: TGCAGTGCTCCTACGCCGGGGGGGAACACCGGGGAGCTGTTTTTT.

The sample holds a few counts of this clonotype. The chain uses TRBV28 and TRBJ1-1, with 8 bases aligning to TRBD1. Germline V lookup: CDR1 MDHEN, CDR2 SYDVKM. V gave up 5 bases and J gave up 4 bases; unmatched junction bases: 6. The CDR3 contains 14 residues. The CDR3 loop is CASSPPGQVTEAFF. As DNA, the CDR3 is TGTGCCAGCAGTCCGCCGGGACAGGTCACTGAAGCTTTCTTT.

The V gene is TRBV20-1, the J gene TRBJ2-1; TRBD2 agrees at 13 bases. The CDR3 runs 15 residues. Per the germline V gene, CDR1 is DFQATT and CDR2 is SNEGSKA (reference sequence). The J segment lost 4 bases and the V segment lost 6 bases, leaving 6 bases of the junction unmatched. The CDR3 DNA follows: TGCAGTGCCCCCCTGACTAGCGGGAGGTACAATGAGCAGTTCTTC. Translating gives CSAPLTSGRYNEQFF.

This sequence joins TRBV10-3 and TRBJ2-1, with 9 bases matching TRBD1. Germline V CDR1 and CDR2: ENHRY, SYGVKD. The CDR3 runs 15 residues. Losses at the gene ends were 0 bases for V and 7 bases for J; bases not matched to a gene: 4. The CDR3 DNA reads TGTGCCATCAGTGAGTCGGGGACAGGGTATAATGAGCAGTTCTTC. Its protein is CAISESGTGYNEQFF.

The chain is built from TRBV28 and TRBJ1-5; D gene ambiguous. The CDR3 spans 16 residues. CDR1 is MDHEN, CDR2 SYDVKM, per germline. V dropped 1 base and J dropped 8 bases, with 18 bases sitting between them. Here the CDR3 DNA reads TGTGCCAGCAGTTTATACCCCGTCACGGGTTGGGAGCCCCAGCATTTT. It specifies CASSLYPVTGWEPQHF.

In this sample, this clonotype turned up many times. The CDR3 DNA sequence: TGTGCCAGCAGTCTGACCGGGACACAGTACACCTTC. Its translation: CASSLTGTQYTF. The chain joins TRBV12-3 or TRBV12-4 to TRBJ1-2, with D perhaps matching TRBD1 (6 bases). Trimming shortened V by 5 bases and J by 11 bases, and 15 bases separated the two germline ends. The CDR3 is made up of 12 amino acids.

The J gene is TRBJ2-2, the V gene TRBV27; D may be TRBD2 (5 bases). Trimming stripped 4 bases from V and 2 bases from J, with 17 bases between. The germline gives CDR1 MNHEY, CDR2 SMNVEV (reference sequence). CDR3 length: 17 amino acids. Written as DNA, the CDR3 is TGTGCCAGCAGTTCGCCCGGGTGGAGGACCAACACCGGGGAGCTGTTTTTT. Encoded protein: CASSSPGWRTNTGELFF.

This clonotype was seen only a few times. V usage is TRBV20-1 and J usage is TRBJ2-1; 7 bases are a match to TRBD2. V shed 5 bases, J shed 6 bases, and the junction held 7 bases outside the gene matches. This CDR3 contains 13 residues. In germline, CDR1 is DFQATT, CDR2 SNEGSKA (reference sequence). The DNA for the CDR3 is TGCAGTGCTGACGGACTAGAGACCAATGAGCAGTTCTTC. It yields the protein CSADGLETNEQFF.

This clonotype was counted ten times or more. The rearrangement uses TRBV10-3 and TRBJ1-1; D is uncertain. The CDR3 is 14 residues long. Deletions cut 0 bases from V and 1 base from J, with 6 bases between. The germline V gene encodes CDR1 ENHRY and CDR2 SYGVKD. DNA of the CDR3: TGTGCCATCAGTGAGTCGAACGGGAACACTGAAGCTTTCTTT. It is translated as CAISESNGNTEAFF.

The V and J genes are TRBV3-1 and TRBJ1-4, with D hard to call. The length of the CDR3 is 15 residues. Germline V lookup: CDR1 LGHDT, CDR2 YNNKEL (reference sequence). V was pared by 1 base and J by 3 bases, with 9 bases between. In DNA form, the CDR3 reads TGTGCCAGCAGCCAAGTTCACGGAGCTAATGAAAAACTGTTTTTT. Translating it yields CASSQVHGANEKLFF.